Shown below are 24 T cell receptor beta chains from a single sample sequenced in a study of monozygotic twins with inflammatory bowel disease. TCRdb reprocessed the 5' RACE reads; each CDR3 protein has one entry and no DNA is given. The sample table includes 420,000 or so distinct CDR3 sequences. The sequenced sample consisted of blood. The receptors shown here come from a human donor with ulcerative colitis or Crohn's disease, or a healthy co-twin of an affected twin (not recorded which).

The chain links TRBV4-1 to TRBJ2-3; TCRdb indicates TRBD2, and absent DNA this call remains unverified. CDR3 length equals 15 residues. Germline loops: CDR1 MGHRA, CDR2 YSYEKL. This CDR3 is CATQGLAGVTDTQYF.

The chain links TRBV11-2 to TRBJ2-7; TCRdb outputs TRBD1, but without DNA this stays unchecked. Germline-derived CDR1 and CDR2 are SGHAT and FQNNGV. The length of the CDR3 is 16 residues. The CDR3 here is CASSLVHGTGGYEQYF.

The chain carries TRBV29-1 and TRBJ2-1. The germline CDR1 and CDR2 sequences are SQVTM and ANQGSEA. CDR3 size: 14 residues. The CDR3 reads CSVEGFGFHNEQFF.

This chain uses TRBV29-1 with TRBJ1-1. This CDR3 region has 12 residues. Germline V gene sequence: CDR1 SQVTM, CDR2 ANQGSEA. The CDR3 reads CSVGRYHTEAFF.

The chain uses TRBV28 and TRBJ1-4. Per germline, CDR1 MDHEN and CDR2 SYDVKM. This CDR3 is built from 14 residues. The CDR3 protein is CASKFGRANEKLFF.

The chain recombines TRBV21-1 with TRBJ1-1; lacking DNA, the TRBD1 call made by TCRdb goes unchecked. TRBV21-1 is assigned pseudogene status. CDR3 length: 17 residues. The CDR3 loop reads CASSKGGKEGGRTEAFF.

V is TRBV7-9 and J is TRBJ1-4; TCRdb's D call of TRBD1 is untestable without DNA. The CDR3 spans 14 residues. Per germline, CDR1 SEHNR and CDR2 FQNEAQ (reference sequence). Here the CDR3 reads CASSRDRASEKLFF.

The chain combines TRBV18 with TRBJ2-2; TCRdb lists TRBD2, though no DNA is available to test this call. CDR1 is KGHSH, CDR2 LQKENI, per germline. The CDR3 is made up of 14 amino acids. CDR3 residues: CASSPGLGGGELFF.

The chain recombines TRBV29-1 with TRBJ1-3. This CDR3 contains 13 residues. Looked up from germline, CDR1 is SQVTM and CDR2 is ANQGSEA. The chain's CDR3 is CSVEMGSGNTIYF. Looking up the rest from reference TRBV29-1 and TRBJ1-3 gives the full variable domain: SAVISQKPSRDICQRGTSLTIQCQVDSQVTMMFWYRQQPGQSLTLIATANQGSEATYESGFVIDKFPISRPNLTFSTLTVSNMSPEDSSIYLCSVEMGSGNTIYFGEGSWLTVV.

The rearrangement links TRBV28 to TRBJ1-6; TCRdb selects TRBD1, and the lack of DNA leaves this call unchecked. Germline loops: CDR1 MDHEN, CDR2 SYDVKM. The CDR3 has 13 amino acids. The CDR3 sequence is CASSLLGESPLHF.

The chain recombines TRBV20-1 with TRBJ1-2; checking the TCRdb D call of TRBD1 is not possible without DNA. Germline CDR1 and CDR2: DFQATT and SNEGSKA (reference sequence). The CDR3 spans 12 residues. CDR3 sequence: CSARDLNYGHTF.

V usage is TRBV6-1 and J usage is TRBJ1-3. The CDR3 spans 15 residues. From germline, CDR1 is MNHNS and CDR2 SASEGT. CDR3 residues: CASSGRRSSGNTIYF.

The chain links TRBV7-2 to TRBJ2-1; the TCRdb call, TRBD2, lacks DNA for checking. The CDR3 is made up of 16 amino acids. Germline V CDR1 and CDR2: SGHTA, FQGNSA. CDR3: CASSRGLAGVYNEQFF.

The V gene is TRBV3-1, the J gene TRBJ1-2; the TCRdb call, TRBD1, lacks DNA for checking. The CDR3 runs to 15 residues. Germline assignment: CDR1 LGHDT and CDR2 YNNKEL (reference sequence). The CDR3 protein is CASSADSWGSYGYTF.

The J gene is TRBJ2-3, the V gene TRBV7-2; absent DNA, TCRdb's TRBD1 call cannot be checked. This CDR3 has 11 residues. Looked up from germline, CDR1 is SGHTA and CDR2 is FQGNSA. The CDR3 here is CASGGADTQYF.

The V call is TRBV20-1, the J call TRBJ1-5; TCRdb's D call of TRBD1 is untestable without DNA. The CDR3 extends over 15 amino acids. CDR1 is DFQATT and CDR2 is SNEGSKA in the germline V gene (reference sequence). CDR3 in amino acids: CSAKNHRGEDQPQHF.

The V gene is TRBV12-3 or TRBV12-4, the J gene TRBJ1-3; TCRdb lists TRBD1, though no DNA is available to test this call. The CDR3 totals 11 residues. The CDR3 sequence: CASTLRDTIYF.

The chain carries TRBV12-3 or TRBV12-4 and TRBJ2-3. There are 13 residues in the CDR3. CDR3 in amino acids: CASSLTRTDTQYF.

The V call is TRBV14, the J call TRBJ1-2. From germline, CDR1 is SGHDN and CDR2 FVKESK. The length of the CDR3 is 15 residues. CDR3 region: CASSQTASGSGGYTF.

The chain carries TRBV6-2 or TRBV6-3 and TRBJ1-1; there is no DNA to check the TCRdb D call of TRBD1. In germline, CDR1 is MNHEY, CDR2 SVGEGT. The CDR3 spans 13 residues. The CDR3 loop reads CAIKPGRRTEAFF.

V and J are TRBV28 and TRBJ2-7; TCRdb lists TRBD2, though no DNA is available to test this call. Germline lookup yields CDR1 MDHEN and CDR2 SYDVKM. CDR3 length: 17 residues. The CDR3 spells CASSLDKPGLGSLAKQF.

This chain joins TRBV10-3 and TRBJ2-7. This CDR3 contains 14 residues. CDR1 ENHRY and CDR2 SYGVKD come from the germline V gene. This CDR3 is CAISESRTLYEQYF.

V gene TRBV28 combines with J gene TRBJ2-1; TCRdb's D gene call, TRBD1, goes unchecked for lack of DNA. Per the germline V gene, CDR1 is MDHEN and CDR2 is SYDVKM. The CDR3 totals 17 residues. The CDR3 reads CASSLLSTAGPRDEQFF.

V gene TRBV3-1 combines with J gene TRBJ2-7; absent DNA, TCRdb's TRBD2 call cannot be checked. The CDR3 is 14 residues long. In germline, CDR1 is LGHDT, CDR2 YNNKEL (reference sequence). The CDR3 sequence is CASSQVAGESEQYF.